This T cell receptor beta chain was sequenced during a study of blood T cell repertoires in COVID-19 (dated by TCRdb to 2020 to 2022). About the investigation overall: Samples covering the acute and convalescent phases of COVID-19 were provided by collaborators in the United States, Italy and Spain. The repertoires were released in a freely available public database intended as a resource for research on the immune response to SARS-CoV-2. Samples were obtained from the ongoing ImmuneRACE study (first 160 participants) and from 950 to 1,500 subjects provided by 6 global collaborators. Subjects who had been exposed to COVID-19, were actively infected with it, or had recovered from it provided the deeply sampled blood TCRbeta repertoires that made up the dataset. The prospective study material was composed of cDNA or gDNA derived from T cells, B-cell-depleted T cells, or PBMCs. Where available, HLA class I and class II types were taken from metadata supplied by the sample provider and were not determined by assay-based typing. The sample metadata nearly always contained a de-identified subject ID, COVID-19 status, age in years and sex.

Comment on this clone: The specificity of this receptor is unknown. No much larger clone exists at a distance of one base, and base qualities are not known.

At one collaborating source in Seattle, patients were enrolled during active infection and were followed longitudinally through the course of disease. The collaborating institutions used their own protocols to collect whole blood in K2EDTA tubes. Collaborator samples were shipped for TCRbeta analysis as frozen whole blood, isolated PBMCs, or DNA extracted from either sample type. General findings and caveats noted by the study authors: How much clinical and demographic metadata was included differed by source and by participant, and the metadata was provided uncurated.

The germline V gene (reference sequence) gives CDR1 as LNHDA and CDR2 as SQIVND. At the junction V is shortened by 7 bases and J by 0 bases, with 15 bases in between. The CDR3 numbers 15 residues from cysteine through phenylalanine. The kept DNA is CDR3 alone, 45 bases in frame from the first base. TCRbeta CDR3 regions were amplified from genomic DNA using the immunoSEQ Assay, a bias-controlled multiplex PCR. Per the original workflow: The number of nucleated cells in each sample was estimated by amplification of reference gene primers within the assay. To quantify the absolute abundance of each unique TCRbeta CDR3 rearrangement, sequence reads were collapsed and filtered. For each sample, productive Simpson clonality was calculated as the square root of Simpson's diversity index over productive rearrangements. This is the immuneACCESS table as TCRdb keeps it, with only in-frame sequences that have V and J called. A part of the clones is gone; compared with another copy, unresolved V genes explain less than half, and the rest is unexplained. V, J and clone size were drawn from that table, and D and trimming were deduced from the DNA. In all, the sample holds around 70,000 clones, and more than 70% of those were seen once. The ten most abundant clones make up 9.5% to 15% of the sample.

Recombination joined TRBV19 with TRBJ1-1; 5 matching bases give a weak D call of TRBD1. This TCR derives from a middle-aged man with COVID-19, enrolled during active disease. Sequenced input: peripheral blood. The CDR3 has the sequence CASTKRGVMNTEAFF. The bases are TGTGCCAGTACCAAACGGGGGGTGATGAACACTGAAGCTTTCTTT. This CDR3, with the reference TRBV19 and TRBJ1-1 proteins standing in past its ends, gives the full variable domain DGGITQSPKYLFRKEGQNVTLSCEQNLNHDAMYWYRQDPGQGLRLIYYSQIVNDFQKGDIAEGYSVSREKKESFPLTVTSAQKNPTAFYLCASTKRGVMNTEAFFGQGTRLTVV.